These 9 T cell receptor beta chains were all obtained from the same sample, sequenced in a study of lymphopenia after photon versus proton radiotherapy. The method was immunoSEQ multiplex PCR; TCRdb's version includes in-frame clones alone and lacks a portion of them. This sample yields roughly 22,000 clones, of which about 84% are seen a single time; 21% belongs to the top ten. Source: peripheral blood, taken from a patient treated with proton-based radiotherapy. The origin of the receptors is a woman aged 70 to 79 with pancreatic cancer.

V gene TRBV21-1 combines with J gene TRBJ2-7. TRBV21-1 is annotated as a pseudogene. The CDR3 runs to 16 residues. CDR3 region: CASSERRAPSSYEQYF. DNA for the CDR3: TGTGCCAGCAGCGAACGAAGGGCGCCAAGCAGCTACGAGCAGTACTTC.

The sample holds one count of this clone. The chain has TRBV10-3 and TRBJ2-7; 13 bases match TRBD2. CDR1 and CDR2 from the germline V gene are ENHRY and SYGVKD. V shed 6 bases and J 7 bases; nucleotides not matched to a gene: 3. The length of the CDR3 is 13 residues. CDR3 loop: CAIRGLAGEEQYF. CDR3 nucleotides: TGTGCCATCAGAGGACTAGCGGGAGAAGAGCAGTACTTC.

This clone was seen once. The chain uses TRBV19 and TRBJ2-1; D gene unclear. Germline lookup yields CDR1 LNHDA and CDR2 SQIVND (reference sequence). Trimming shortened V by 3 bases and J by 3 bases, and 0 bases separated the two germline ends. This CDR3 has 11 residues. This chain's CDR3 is CASSIYNEQFF. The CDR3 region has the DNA TGTGCCAGTAGTATCTACAATGAGCAGTTCTTC.

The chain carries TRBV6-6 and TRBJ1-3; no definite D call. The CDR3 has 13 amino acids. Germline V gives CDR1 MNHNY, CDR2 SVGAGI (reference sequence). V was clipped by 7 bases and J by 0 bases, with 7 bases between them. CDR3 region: CASILSSGNTIYF. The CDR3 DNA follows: TGTGCCAGCATCCTCAGCTCTGGAAACACCATATATTTT.

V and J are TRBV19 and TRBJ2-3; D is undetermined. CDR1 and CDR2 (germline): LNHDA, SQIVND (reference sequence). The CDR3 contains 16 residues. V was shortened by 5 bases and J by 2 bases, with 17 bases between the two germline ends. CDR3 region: CASSSSSSYPTDTQYF. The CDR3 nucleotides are TGTGCCAGTAGTTCCAGTTCGTCCTACCCCACAGATACGCAGTATTTT.

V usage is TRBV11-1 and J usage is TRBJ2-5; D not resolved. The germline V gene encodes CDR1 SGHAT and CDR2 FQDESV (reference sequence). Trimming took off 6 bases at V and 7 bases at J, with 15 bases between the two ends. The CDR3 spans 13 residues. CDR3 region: CASSFDTSGTQYF. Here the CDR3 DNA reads TGTGCCAGCAGTTTTGACACGTCCGGGACCCAGTACTTC.

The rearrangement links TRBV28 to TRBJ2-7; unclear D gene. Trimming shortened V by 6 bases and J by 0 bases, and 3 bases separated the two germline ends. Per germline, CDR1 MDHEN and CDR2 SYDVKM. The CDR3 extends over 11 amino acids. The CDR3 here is CASRSSYEQYF. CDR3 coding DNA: TGTGCCAGCAGGAGCTCCTACGAGCAGTACTTC.

CDR3 in amino acids: CASSQCDTQQSRANVLTF. In nucleotides, the CDR3 is TGCGCCAGCAGTCAATGCGATACGCAACAAAGTCGGGCCAACGTCCTGACTTTC. The chain employs TRBV23-1 and TRBJ2-6; the D is unclear. TRBV23-1 is placed among ORFs of uncertain function. Trimming cost V 1 base and J 5 bases, with 18 bases left between them. There are 18 residues in the CDR3.

CDR3 DNA sequence: TGTGCCAGCGGCACCGGGGAGCTGTTTTTT. This translates into CASGTGELFF. J is TRBJ2-2 and V is TRBV2; D unresolved. Germline V gives CDR1 SNHLY, CDR2 FYNNEI. The CDR3 length is 10 residues. Trimming took 8 bases from V and 4 from J, leaving 2 bases between them.